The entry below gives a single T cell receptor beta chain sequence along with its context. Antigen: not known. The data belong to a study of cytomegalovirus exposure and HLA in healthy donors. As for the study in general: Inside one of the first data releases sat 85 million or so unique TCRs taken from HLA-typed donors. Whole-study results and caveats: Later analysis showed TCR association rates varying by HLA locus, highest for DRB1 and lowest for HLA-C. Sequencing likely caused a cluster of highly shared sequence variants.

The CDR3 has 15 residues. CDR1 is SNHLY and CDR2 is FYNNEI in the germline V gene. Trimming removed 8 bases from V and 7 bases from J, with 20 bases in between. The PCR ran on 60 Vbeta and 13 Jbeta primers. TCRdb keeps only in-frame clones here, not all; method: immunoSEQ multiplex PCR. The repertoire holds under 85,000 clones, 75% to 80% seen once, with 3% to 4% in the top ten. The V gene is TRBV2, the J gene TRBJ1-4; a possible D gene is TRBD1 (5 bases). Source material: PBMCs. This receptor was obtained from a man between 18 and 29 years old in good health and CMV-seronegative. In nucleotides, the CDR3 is TGTGCCAGCGGCAAACTGGGGGGATCGACTGAAAAACTGTTTTTT. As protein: CASGKLGGSTEKLFF. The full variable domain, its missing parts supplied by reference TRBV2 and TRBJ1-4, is EPEVTQTPSHQVTQMGQEVILRCVPISNHLYFYWYRQILGQKVEFLVSFYNNEISEKSEIFDDQFSVERPDGSNFTLKIRSTKLEDSAMYFCASGKLGGSTEKLFFGSGTQLSVL.